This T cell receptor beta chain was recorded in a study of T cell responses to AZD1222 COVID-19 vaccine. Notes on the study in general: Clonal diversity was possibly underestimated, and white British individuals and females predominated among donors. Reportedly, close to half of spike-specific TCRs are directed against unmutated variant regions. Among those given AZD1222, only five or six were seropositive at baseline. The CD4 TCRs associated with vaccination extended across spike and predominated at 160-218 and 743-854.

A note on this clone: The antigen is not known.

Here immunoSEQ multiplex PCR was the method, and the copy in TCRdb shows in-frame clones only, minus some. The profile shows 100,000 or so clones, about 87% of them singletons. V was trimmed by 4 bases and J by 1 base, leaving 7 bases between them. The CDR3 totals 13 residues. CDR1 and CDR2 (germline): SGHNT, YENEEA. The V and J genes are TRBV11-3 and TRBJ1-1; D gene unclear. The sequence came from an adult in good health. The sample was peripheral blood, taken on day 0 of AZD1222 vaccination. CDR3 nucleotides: TGTGCCAGCAGCTCAACTCGGAACACTGAAGCTTTCTTT. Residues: CASSSTRNTEAFF.